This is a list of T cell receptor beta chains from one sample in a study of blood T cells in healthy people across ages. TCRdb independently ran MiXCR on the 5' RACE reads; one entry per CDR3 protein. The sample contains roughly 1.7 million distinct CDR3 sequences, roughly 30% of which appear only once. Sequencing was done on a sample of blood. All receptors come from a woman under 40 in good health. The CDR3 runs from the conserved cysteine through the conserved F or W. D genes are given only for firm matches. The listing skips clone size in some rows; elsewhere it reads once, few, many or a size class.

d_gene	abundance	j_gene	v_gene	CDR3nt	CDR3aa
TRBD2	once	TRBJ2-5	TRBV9	TGTGCCAGCAGCGGCCCGCTTGGCGGGGGACAAGAGACCCAGTACTTC	CASSGPLGGGQETQYF
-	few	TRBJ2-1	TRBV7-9	TGTGCCAGCAGCCTCTCGACCAGGGCCTACAATGAGCAGTTCTTC	CASSLSTRAYNEQFF
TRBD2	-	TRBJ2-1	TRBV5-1	TGCGCCGGCAGCTTCCCTCCTCAGACTAGCGGGAGAAGCAATGAGCAGTTCTTC	CAGSFPPQTSGRSNEQFF
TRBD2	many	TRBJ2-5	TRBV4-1	TGCGCCAGCAGCCAAGACGGAGCTAGCGGGGGAGGACAAGAGACCCAGTACTTC	CASSQDGASGGGQETQYF
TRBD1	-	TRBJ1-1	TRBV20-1	TGCAGTGCGAGTGGACAGGGCAACGCAGCTTTCTTT	CSASGQGNAAFF
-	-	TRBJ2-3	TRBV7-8	TGTGCCAGCAGCGTTGCGGGACAGAGGACGGATACGCAGTATTTT	CASSVAGQRTDTQYF
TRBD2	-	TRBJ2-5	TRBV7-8	TGTGCCAGCAGCTTAAGGAAAGGGACTAGCGGGGGGGTGAAAGAGACCCAGTACTTC	CASSLRKGTSGGVKETQYF
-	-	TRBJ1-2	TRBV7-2	TGTGCCAGCAGCTTCAGACCTGACAAGAAGGATGGCTACACCTTC	CASSFRPDKKDGYTF
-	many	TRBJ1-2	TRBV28	TGTGCCAGCAGTTTACAGGGTTGGGGAGGCTACACCTTC	CASSLQGWGGYTF
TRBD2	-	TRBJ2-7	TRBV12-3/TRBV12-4	TGTGCCAGCAGACAAAGCGGGATTACCTACGAGCAGTACTTC	CASRQSGITYEQYF
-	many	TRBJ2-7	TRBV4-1	TGCGCCAGCAGCCAAAAACTAGCCATCTCAGGCGAGCAGTACTTC	CASSQKLAISGEQYF
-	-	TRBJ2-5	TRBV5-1	TGCGCCAGCAGCTTGGACCTACCCGTTCAAGAGACCCAGTACTTC	CASSLDLPVQETQYF
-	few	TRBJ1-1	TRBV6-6	TGTGCCGCGCTATCCGTAGGGGCTGAAGCTTTCTTT	CAALSVGAEAFF
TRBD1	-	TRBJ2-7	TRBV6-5	TGTGCCTGCAGTTGGGACAGGGGCTGCGAGCAGTACTTC	CACSWDRGCEQYF
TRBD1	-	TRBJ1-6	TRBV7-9	TGTGCCAGCAGTCCCCAGGGTTTGACAGGGGGAAATTCACCCCTCCACTTT	CASSPQGLTGGNSPLHF
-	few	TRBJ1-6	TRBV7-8	TGTGCCAGCAGCTTAATGCGAGTGAAGAGAGTCGATAATTCACCCCTCCACTTT	CASSLMRVKRVDNSPLHF
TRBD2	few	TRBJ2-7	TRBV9	TGTGCCAGCAGCCTGGGGACTAGCGGGGGGAACTACGAGCAGTACTTC	CASSLGTSGGNYEQYF
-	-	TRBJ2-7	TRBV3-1	TGTGCCGGCAGCCAAGATTACGAGCAGTACTTC	CAGSQDYEQYF
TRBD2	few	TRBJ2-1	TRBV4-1	TGCGCCAGCAGCCACGCCGGGACTAGCGGGGGGAATGAGCAGTTCTTC	CASSHAGTSGGNEQFF
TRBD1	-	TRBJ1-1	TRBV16	TGTGCCAGCAGCGATCACAGGGGGCGGAACACTGAAGCTTTCTTT	CASSDHRGRNTEAFF
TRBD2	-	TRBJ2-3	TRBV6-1	TGTGCCAGCAGTCCATTTCCGCGGGAGGCTACAGATACGCAGTATTTT	CASSPFPREATDTQYF
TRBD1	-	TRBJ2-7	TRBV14	TGTGCCAGCAGCCAAGTTACCGGGACAGGTATACTCTACGAGCAGTACTTC	CASSQVTGTGILYEQYF
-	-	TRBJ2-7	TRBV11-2	TGTGCCAGCAGCTTAGGGTACAGAGATAATTCCTACGAGCAGTACTTC	CASSLGYRDNSYEQYF
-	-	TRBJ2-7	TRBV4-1	TGCGCCAGCAGCCAAGATAGTACCGGAACCTACGAGCAGTACTTC	CASSQDSTGTYEQYF
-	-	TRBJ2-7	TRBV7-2	TGTGCCAGCAGCCCCTGGGGGGGGCAAATCGACGAGCAGTACTTC	CASSPWGGQIDEQYF
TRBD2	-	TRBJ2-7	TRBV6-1	TGTGCCAGCCTGCGGGAGGACGAGCAGTACTTC	CASLREDEQYF
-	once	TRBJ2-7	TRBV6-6	TGTGCCAGCAGGTCGTCAGTGGCCGAGCAGTACTTC	CASRSSVAEQYF
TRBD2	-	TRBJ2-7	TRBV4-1	TGCGCCAGCAGCCAAGGACTAGCGGGAGGGGATGACGAGCAGTACTTC	CASSQGLAGGDDEQYF
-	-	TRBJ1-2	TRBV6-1	TGTGCCAGCAGGATTCAGGGGAACTATGGCTACACCTTC	CASRIQGNYGYTF
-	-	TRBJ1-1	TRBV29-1	TGCAGCGTCCAGGACAGCTCTAGGACTGAAGCTTTCTTT	CSVQDSSRTEAFF
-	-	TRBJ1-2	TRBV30	TGTGCCTGGAGGCCAAACTATGGCTACACCTTC	CAWRPNYGYTF
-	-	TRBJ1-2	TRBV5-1	TGCGCCAGCAGCTCGGGCCCCGGGGACAATGGCTACACCTTC	CASSSGPGDNGYTF
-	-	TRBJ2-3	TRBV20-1	TGCAGTGCTAACAGACTAGTTAGGGATGCAGATACGCAGTATTTT	CSANRLVRDADTQYF
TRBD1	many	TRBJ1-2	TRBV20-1	TGCAGTGCTAGAGATACCCGACAGGGTGGGCGCTACACCTTC	CSARDTRQGGRYTF
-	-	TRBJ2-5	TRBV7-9	TGTGCCAGCAGCTTAGCCCCAGGGCGGGAGACCCAGTACTTC	CASSLAPGRETQYF
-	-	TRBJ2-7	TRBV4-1	TGCGCCAGCAGCCAAGGTATAAGGATCAGGTCGCACTACGAGCAGTACTTC	CASSQGIRIRSHYEQYF
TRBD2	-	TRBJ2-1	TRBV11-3	TGTGCCAGCAGCACGAGACTAGCGGGGGGGCAAAATGAGCAGTTCTTC	CASSTRLAGGQNEQFF
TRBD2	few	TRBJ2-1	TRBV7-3	TGTGCCAGCAGTTCTACTAGCGGGGGTAGAAATGAGCAGTTCTTC	CASSSTSGGRNEQFF
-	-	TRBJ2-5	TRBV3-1	TGTGCCAGCAGCCAAAGGGGGGGGGGAACACAAGAGACCCAGTACTTC	CASSQRGGGTQETQYF
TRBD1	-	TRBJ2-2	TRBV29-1	TGCAGCGTGAGCGGGACAGGGTTTTCCGGGGAGCTGTTTTTT	CSVSGTGFSGELFF
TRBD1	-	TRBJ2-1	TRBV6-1	TGTGCCAGCAGAACGGTGAGGACAGGGGGCTCCTACAATGAGCAGTTCTTC	CASRTVRTGGSYNEQFF
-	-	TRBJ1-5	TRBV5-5	TGTGCCAGCAGCTTGTACGGCAGCCTTTTGGATCAGCCCCAGCATTTT	CASSLYGSLLDQPQHF
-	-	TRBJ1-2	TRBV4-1	TGCGCCGGCAGCCAAGCGGCGGGGAACTATGGCTACACCTTC	CAGSQAAGNYGYTF
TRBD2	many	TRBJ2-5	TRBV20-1	TGCAGCCAAAAGGGGAGGGAAGAGACCCAGTACTTC	CSQKGREETQYF
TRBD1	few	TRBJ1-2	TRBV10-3	TGTGCCATCAGGGTATCTGGACAGGGGATAGTCTATGGCTACACCTTC	CAIRVSGQGIVYGYTF